Each of the 7 T cell receptor beta chains below was sequenced from the same sample in a study of identical twins. TCRdb itself ran the 5' RACE reads through MiXCR, one entry per CDR3 protein. The sample gives 200,000 to 250,000 distinct CDR3 sequences, around 8% of which show up once; approximately 2% is in the top ten. The same data also contributed to another study, on yellow fever vaccine responses in identical twins.

Sequencing was carried out using memory (CD45RO+) T cells sorted from blood. The receptor set was obtained from a woman aged 18 to 35 in good health.

This clonotype was counted at least ten times. As DNA, the CDR3 is TGTGCCACTCTTGGCTGGGAGGGCGTCGGAGAGCAGTTCTTC. This sequence encodes CATLGWEGVGEQFF. This rearrangement joins TRBV10-3 to TRBJ2-1; 7 nucleotides match TRBD2. CDR1 is ENHRY and CDR2 is SYGVKD in the germline V gene. Trimming cost V 10 bases and J 10 bases; bases outside gene matches: 16. The CDR3 consists of 14 residues.

This clonotype was observed many times. The rearrangement uses TRBV12-3 or TRBV12-4 and TRBJ2-1; 13 nucleotides agree with TRBD2. Germline trimming cut 5 bases from V and 7 bases from J; bases unmatched to any gene: 5. The CDR3 is made up of 15 amino acids. The CDR3 region has the DNA TGTGCCAGCAGTCTCCTGACTAGCGGGAGGAATGAGCAGTTCTTC. Protein: CASSLLTSGRNEQFF.

The chain employs TRBV28 and TRBJ2-5; 8 positions match TRBD2. Germline CDR1 MDHEN, CDR2 SYDVKM. V lost 6 bases and J lost 1; bases outside the gene matches: 7. CDR3 length: 15 amino acids. CDR3 bases: TGTGCCAGCAGCAGACCGACTAGCGCCCAAGAGACCCAGTACTTC. Translating gives CASSRPTSAQETQYF. The full variable domain, its missing parts supplied by reference TRBV28 and TRBJ2-5, is DVKVTQSSRYLVKRTGEKVFLECVQDMDHENMFWYRQDPGLGLRLIYFSYDVKMKEKGDIPEGYSVSREKKERFSLILESASTNQTSMYLCASSRPTSAQETQYFGPGTRLLVL.

This clonotype was seen a few times. This chain uses TRBV20-1 with TRBJ2-5, with D maybe TRBD2 (7 bases). CDR3 size: 14 residues. V lost 0 bases to trimming and J lost 5 bases, with 13 bases between them. Germline V gene lookup returns CDR1 DFQATT and CDR2 SNEGSKA (reference sequence). The CDR3 sequence is CSARDPGGAETQYF. The CDR3, as DNA: TGCAGTGCTAGAGATCCGGGGGGCGCGGAGACCCAGTACTTC.

The chain employs TRBV28 and TRBJ1-2; D is possibly TRBD1 (5 bases). The CDR3 sequence is 15 residues long. V was pared by 5 bases and J by 2 bases, with 15 bases between. Germline CDR1 reads MDHEN; CDR2 reads SYDVKM. The CDR3 DNA sequence: TGTGCCAGCAGTCCATCGGGACGGAAAAACTATGGCTACACCTTC. This translates into CASSPSGRKNYGYTF.

The table lists this clonotype with many counts. The rearrangement joins TRBV5-1 to TRBJ1-1, with TRBD1 matching over 11 bases. Germline CDR1 and CDR2: SGHRS and YFSETQ. Trimming took 3 bases from V and 5 from J; bases not matched to a gene: 6. The CDR3 runs to 15 residues. CDR3 DNA: TGCGCCAGCAGCTCTAGGACAGGGGGCTCGACTGAAGCTTTCTTT. Protein: CASSSRTGGSTEAFF.

This clonotype was counted at least ten times. This rearrangement joins TRBV28 to TRBJ2-2, with 7 nucleotides matching TRBD2. With 1 base clipped from V and 6 bases from J, the junction kept 5 bases outside the gene matches. The germline CDR1 and CDR2 sequences are MDHEN and SYDVKM. The CDR3 runs to 15 residues. CDR3 DNA: TGTGCCAGCAGTTTATTAGGACTAGAGCCCGGGGAGCTGTTTTTT. Translated: CASSLLGLEPGELFF.